The 5 T cell receptor beta chains presented below share a single source sample, sequenced in a study of blood T cell repertoires in COVID-19. The repertoire was sequenced with immunoSEQ multiplex PCR; TCRdb's copy has only in-frame clones and lacks some. The sample includes just over 150,000 clones, roughly 90% seen only once; the top ten take about 6.6%. The specimen was PBMCs or T cells enriched from blood (not recorded which). These receptors were collected from a woman aged 50 to 60 who had recovered from COVID-19.

The chain carries TRBV5-1 and TRBJ2-3; 7 nucleotides align to TRBD1. Losses at the gene ends were 6 bases for V and 1 base for J; bases not matched to a gene: 11. Germline loops: CDR1 SGHRS, CDR2 YFSETQ. The CDR3 contains 16 residues. DNA for the CDR3: TGCGCCAGCACCTCGTCCGCCGGACAGGGCACAGATACGCAGTATTTT. This encodes CASTSSAGQGTDTQYF.

The chain combines TRBV19 with TRBJ1-5; D remains ambiguous. The V end lost 9 bases, the J end lost 3 bases, and 18 bases lay between the germline ends. The CDR3 covers 15 residues. The germline V gene encodes CDR1 LNHDA and CDR2 SQIVND (reference sequence). The CDR3 sequence is CASAEPRTNNQPQHF. CDR3 bases: TGTGCCAGCGCGGAGCCCCGAACTAACAATCAGCCCCAGCATTTT.

The chain uses TRBV11-1 and TRBJ2-7; 7 bases are a match to TRBD1. J lost 3 bases, V lost 1 base, and 3 bases had no gene match. In germline, CDR1 is SGHAT, CDR2 FQDESV (reference sequence). The CDR3 length is 14 residues. CDR3 region: CASSLGTGGYEQYF. CDR3 sequence (DNA): TGTGCCAGCAGCTTAGGGACAGGCGGCTACGAGCAGTACTTC. Combining the CDR3 with reference TRBV11-1 and TRBJ2-7 gives the whole variable domain EAEVAQSPRYKITEKSQAVAFWCDPISGHATLYWYRQILGQGPELLVQFQDESVVDDSQLPKDRFSAERLKGVDSTLKIQPAELGDSAMYLCASSLGTGGYEQYFGPGTRLTVT.

This clone was counted once. The V call is TRBV11-2, the J call TRBJ2-7; TRBD2 aligns across 10 bases. Germline CDR1 is SGHAT and CDR2 is FQNNGV. CDR3 length: 17 amino acids. The V and J ends lost 1 base and 1 base, in that order; junction bases with no gene match: 7. The CDR3 is CASSLGLRTSGSYEQYF. The CDR3 region has the DNA TGTGCCAGCAGCTTAGGCCTCCGGACTAGCGGTTCCTACGAGCAGTACTTC.

This clone was counted once. V and J are TRBV6-5 and TRBJ1-1, with D perhaps matching TRBD1 (5 bases). Trimming stripped 1 base from V and 0 bases from J, with 9 bases between. This CDR3 is built from 15 residues. Germline V gene sequence: CDR1 MNHEY, CDR2 SVGAGI. The CDR3, as DNA: TGTGCCAGCAGTTACTTTAGGGGTGTGAACACTGAAGCTTTCTTT. Encoded protein: CASSYFRGVNTEAFF.